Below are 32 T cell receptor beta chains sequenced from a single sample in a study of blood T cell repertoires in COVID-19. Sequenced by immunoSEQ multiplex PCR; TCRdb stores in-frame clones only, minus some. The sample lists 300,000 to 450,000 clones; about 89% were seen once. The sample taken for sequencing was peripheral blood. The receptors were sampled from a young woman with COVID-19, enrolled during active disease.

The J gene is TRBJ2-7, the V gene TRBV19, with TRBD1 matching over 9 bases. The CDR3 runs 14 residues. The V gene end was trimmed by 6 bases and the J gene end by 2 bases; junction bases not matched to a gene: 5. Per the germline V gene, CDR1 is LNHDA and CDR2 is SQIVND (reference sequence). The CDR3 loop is CASSRDREPYEQYF. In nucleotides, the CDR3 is TGTGCCAGTAGCCGGGACAGGGAACCCTACGAGCAGTACTTC.

CDR3 residues: CASSHRTGLNEKLFF. Written as DNA, the CDR3 is TGTGCCAGCAGCCACCGCACAGGGTTAAATGAAAAACTGTTTTTT. The chain employs TRBV3-1 (or the pseudogene TRBV3-2) and TRBJ1-4; the D gene is possibly TRBD1 (6 bases). Germline CDR1 is LGHDT and CDR2 is YNNKEL (reference sequence). CDR3 size: 15 residues. Trimming shortened V by 3 bases and J by 5 bases, and 13 bases separated the two germline ends.

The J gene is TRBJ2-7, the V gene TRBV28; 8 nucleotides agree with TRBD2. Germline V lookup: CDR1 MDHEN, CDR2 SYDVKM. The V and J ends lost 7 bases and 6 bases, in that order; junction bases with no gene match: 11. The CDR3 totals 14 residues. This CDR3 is CASNLLSGTSEQYF. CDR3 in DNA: TGTGCCAGCAACCTCCTGTCTGGGACTAGCGAGCAGTACTTC.

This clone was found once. Here the CDR3 DNA reads TGTGCCAGCAGCTTAGCGGGAGGCCCGGACGAGCAGTACTTC. The encoded protein is CASSLAGGPDEQYF. J is TRBJ2-7 and V is TRBV7-9; D possibly corresponds to TRBD2 (6 bases). V was pared by 0 bases and J by 5 bases, with 11 bases between. The CDR3 length is 14 residues. Looked up from germline, CDR1 is SEHNR and CDR2 is FQNEAQ (reference sequence).

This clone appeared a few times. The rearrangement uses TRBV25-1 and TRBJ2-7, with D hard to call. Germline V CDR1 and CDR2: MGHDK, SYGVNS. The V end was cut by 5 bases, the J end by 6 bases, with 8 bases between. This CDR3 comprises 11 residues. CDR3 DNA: TGTGCCAGCAGTCATGTGGCCGAGCAGTACTTC. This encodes CASSHVAEQYF.

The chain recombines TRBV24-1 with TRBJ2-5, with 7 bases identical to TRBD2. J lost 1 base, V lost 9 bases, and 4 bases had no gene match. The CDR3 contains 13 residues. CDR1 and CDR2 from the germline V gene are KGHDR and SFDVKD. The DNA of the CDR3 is TGTGCCACCGGGGAGGGTCCCCAAGAGACCCAGTACTTC. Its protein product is CATGEGPQETQYF.

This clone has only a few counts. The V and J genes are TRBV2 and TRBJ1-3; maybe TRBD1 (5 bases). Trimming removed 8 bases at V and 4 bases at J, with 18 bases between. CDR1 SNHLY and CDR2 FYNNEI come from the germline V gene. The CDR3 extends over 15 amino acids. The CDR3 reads CASCPGRGGGNTIYF. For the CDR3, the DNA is TGTGCCAGCTGCCCGGGACGGGGGGGAGGAAACACCATATATTTT.

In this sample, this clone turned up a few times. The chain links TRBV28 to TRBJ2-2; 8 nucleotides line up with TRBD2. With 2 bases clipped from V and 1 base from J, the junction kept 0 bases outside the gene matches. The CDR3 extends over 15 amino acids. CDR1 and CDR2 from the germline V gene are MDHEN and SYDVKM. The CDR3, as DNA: TGTGCCAGCAGTTTAACTAGCGGGAACACCGGGGAGCTGTTTTTT. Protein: CASSLTSGNTGELFF.

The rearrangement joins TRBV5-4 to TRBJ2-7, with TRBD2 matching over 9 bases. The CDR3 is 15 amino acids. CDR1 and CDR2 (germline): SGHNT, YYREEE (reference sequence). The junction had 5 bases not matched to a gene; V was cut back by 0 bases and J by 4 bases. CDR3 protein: CASSLGGRAGYEQYF. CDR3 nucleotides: TGTGCCAGCAGCTTGGGCGGGAGGGCAGGGTACGAGCAGTACTTC.

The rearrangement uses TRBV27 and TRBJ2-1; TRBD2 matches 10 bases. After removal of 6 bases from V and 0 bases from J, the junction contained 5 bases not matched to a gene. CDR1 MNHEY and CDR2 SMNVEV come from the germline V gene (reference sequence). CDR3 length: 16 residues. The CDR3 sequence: CASSQPSGSSYNEQFF. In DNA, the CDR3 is TGTGCCAGCAGCCAACCTAGCGGGAGCTCCTACAATGAGCAGTTCTTC.

The CDR3 protein is CASSYVGLAGFSTDTQYF. The DNA for the CDR3 is TGTGCCAGCAGTTATGTAGGACTAGCGGGATTTAGCACAGATACGCAGTATTTT. The chain has TRBV6-2 or TRBV6-3 and TRBJ2-3; 12 bases match TRBD2. CDR1 and CDR2 from the germline V gene are MNHEY and SVGEGT. With 3 bases clipped from V and 0 bases from J, the junction kept 7 bases outside the gene matches. The length of the CDR3 is 18 residues.

CDR3 nucleotide sequence: TGTGCCAGCAGCCCCTCGGGCGGTAGCGGGAGCTACAATGAGCAGTTCTTC. This encodes CASSPSGGSGSYNEQFF. The chain combines TRBV9 with TRBJ2-1; the match to TRBD2 covers 9 bases. The CDR3 spans 17 residues. Per germline, CDR1 SGDLS and CDR2 YYNGEE. The ends lost 4 bases at V and 3 bases at J; junction bases unmatched: 11.

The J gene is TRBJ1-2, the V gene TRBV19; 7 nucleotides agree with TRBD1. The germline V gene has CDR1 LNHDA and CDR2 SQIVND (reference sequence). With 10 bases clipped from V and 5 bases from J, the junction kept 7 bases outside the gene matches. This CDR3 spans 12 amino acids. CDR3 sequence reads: CATRQGEYGYTF. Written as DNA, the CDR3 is TGTGCCACAAGACAGGGCGAATATGGCTACACCTTC. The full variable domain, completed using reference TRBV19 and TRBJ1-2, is DGGITQSPKYLFRKEGQNVTLSCEQNLNHDAMYWYRQDPGQGLRLIYYSQIVNDFQKGDIAEGYSVSREKKESFPLTVTSAQKNPTAFYLCATRQGEYGYTFGSGTRLTVV.

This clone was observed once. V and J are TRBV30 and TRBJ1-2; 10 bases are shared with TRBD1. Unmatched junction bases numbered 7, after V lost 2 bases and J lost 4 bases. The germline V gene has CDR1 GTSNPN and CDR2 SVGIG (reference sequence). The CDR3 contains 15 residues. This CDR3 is CAWSPQGQGIYGYTF. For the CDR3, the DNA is TGTGCCTGGAGTCCCCAGGGACAGGGGATCTATGGCTACACCTTC.

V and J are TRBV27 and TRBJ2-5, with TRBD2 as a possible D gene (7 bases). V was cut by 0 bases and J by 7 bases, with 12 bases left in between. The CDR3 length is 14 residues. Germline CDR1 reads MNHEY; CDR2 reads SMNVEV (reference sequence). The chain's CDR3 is CASSLSRGATTQYF. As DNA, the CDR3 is TGTGCCAGCAGTTTATCTCGGGGGGCTACGACCCAGTACTTC.

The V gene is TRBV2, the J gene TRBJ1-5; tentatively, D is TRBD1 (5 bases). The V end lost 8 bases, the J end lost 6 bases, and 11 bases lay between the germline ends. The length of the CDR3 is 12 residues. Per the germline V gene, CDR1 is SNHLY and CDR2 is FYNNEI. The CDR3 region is CASHADSQPQHF. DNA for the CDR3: TGTGCCAGCCACGCAGACAGTCAGCCCCAGCATTTT.

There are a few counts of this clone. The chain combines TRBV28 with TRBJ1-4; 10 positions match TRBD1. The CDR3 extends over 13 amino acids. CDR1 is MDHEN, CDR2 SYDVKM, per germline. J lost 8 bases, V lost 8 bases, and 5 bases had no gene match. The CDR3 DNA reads TGTGCCAGCCGGGGGACAGGGGTGGAAAAACTGTTTTTT. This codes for CASRGTGVEKLFF.

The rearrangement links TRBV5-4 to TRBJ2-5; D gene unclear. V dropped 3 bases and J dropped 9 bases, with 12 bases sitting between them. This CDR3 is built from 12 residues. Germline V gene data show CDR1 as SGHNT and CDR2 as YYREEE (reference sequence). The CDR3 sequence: CASSSVVGAQYF. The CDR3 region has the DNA TGTGCCAGCAGCTCCGTAGTAGGAGCCCAGTACTTC.

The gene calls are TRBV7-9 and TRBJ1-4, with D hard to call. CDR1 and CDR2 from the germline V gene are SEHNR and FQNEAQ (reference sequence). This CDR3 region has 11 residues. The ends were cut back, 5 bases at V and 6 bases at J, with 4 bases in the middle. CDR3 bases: TGTGCCAGCAGCGAGTATGAAAAACTGTTTTTT. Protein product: CASSEYEKLFF.

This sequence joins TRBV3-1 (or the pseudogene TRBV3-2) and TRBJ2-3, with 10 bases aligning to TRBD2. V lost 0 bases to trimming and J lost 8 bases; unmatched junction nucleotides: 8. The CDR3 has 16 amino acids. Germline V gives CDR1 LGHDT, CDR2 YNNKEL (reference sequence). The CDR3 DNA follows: TGTGCCAGCAGCCAAGATGTGCTAGCGGGAGAGGGTACGCAGTATTTT. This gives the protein CASSQDVLAGEGTQYF.

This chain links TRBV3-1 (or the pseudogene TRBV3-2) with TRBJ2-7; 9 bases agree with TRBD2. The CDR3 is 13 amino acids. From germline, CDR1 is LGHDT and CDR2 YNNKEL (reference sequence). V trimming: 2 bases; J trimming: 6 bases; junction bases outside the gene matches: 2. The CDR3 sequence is CASSQLAGVEQYF. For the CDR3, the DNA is TGTGCCAGCAGCCAATTAGCGGGAGTCGAGCAGTACTTC.

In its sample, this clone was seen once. The DNA of the CDR3 is TGTGCCAGAAGGGGGTCGAGCCTCTATGGCTACACCTTC. This codes for CARRGSSLYGYTF. The J gene is TRBJ1-2, the V gene TRBV2; possible D gene TRBD1, 6 bases. Germline CDR1 reads SNHLY; CDR2 reads FYNNEI. The CDR3 loop spans 13 amino acids. The ends were cut back, 9 bases at V and 4 bases at J, with 15 bases in the middle.

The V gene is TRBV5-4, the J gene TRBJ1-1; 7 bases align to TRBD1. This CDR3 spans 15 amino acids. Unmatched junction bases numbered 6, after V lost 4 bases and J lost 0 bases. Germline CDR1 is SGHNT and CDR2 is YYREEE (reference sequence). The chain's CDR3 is CASSARGQMNTEAFF. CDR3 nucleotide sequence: TGTGCCAGCAGCGCGCGGGGACAGATGAACACTGAAGCTTTCTTT.

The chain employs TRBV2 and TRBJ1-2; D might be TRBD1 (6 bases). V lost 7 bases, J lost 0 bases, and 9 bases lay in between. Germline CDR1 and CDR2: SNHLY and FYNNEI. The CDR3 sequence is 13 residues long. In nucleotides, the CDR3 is TGTGCCAGCACCGGGACACCTAACTATGGCTACACCTTC. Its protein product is CASTGTPNYGYTF.

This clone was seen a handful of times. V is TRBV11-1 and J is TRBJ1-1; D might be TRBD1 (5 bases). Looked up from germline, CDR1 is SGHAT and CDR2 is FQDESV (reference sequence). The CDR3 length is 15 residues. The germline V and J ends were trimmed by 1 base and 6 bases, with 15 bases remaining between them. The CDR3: CASSLGVGRGAEAFF. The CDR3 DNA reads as TGTGCCAGCAGCTTAGGGGTGGGGCGAGGAGCTGAAGCTTTCTTT.

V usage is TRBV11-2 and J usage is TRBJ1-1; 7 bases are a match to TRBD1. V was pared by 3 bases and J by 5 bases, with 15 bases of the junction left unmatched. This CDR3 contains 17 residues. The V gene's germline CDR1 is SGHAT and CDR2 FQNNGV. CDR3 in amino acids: CASSFPSGGGAATEAFF. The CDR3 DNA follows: TGTGCCAGCAGCTTTCCCTCGGGAGGGGGCGCCGCGACTGAAGCTTTCTTT.

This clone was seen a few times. DNA for the CDR3: TGTGCCAGCAGCTTAGATGGCAGGGACACAGATACGCAGTATTTT. It is translated as CASSLDGRDTDTQYF. This sequence joins TRBV7-2 and TRBJ2-3, with D perhaps matching TRBD1 (5 bases). Looked up from germline, CDR1 is SGHTA and CDR2 is FQGNSA. CDR3 length: 15 amino acids. The V and J ends lost 1 base and 2 bases respectively, with 10 bases between them.

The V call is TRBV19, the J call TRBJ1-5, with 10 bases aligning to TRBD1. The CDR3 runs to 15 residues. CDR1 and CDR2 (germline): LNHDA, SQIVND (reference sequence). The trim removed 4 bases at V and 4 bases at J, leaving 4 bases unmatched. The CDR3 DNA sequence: TGTGCCAGTAGTAAGGGACAGGGGTTGAATCAGCCCCAGCATTTT. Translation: CASSKGQGLNQPQHF.

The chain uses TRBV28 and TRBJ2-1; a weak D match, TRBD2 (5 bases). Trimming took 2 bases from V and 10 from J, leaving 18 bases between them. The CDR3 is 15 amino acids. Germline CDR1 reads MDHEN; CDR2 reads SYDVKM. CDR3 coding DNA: TGTGCCAGCAGTTTAATAACTAGTCTCCCCAGGGAGCAGTTCTTC. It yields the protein CASSLITSLPREQFF.

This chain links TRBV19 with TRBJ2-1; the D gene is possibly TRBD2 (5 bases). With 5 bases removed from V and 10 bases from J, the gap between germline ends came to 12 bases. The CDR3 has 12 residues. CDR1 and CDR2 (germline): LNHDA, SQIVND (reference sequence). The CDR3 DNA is TGTGCCAGTAGTGAGGGTTTAGTCGAGCAGTTCTTC. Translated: CASSEGLVEQFF. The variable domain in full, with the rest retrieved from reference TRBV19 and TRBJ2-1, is DGGITQSPKYLFRKEGQNVTLSCEQNLNHDAMYWYRQDPGQGLRLIYYSQIVNDFQKGDIAEGYSVSREKKESFPLTVTSAQKNPTAFYLCASSEGLVEQFFGPGTRLTVL.

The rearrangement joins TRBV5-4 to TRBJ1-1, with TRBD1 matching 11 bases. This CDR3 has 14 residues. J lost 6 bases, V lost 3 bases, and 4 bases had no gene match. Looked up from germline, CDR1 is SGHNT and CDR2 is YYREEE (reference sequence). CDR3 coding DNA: TGTGCCAGCAGCTACGGACAGGGGGCCGCTGAAGCTTTCTTT. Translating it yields CASSYGQGAAEAFF. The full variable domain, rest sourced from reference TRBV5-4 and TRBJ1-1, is ETGVTQSPTHLIKTRGQQVTLRCSSQSGHNTVSWYQQALGQGPQFIFQYYREEENGRGNFPPRFSGLQFPNYSSELNVNALELDDSALYLCASSYGQGAAEAFFGQGTRLTVV.

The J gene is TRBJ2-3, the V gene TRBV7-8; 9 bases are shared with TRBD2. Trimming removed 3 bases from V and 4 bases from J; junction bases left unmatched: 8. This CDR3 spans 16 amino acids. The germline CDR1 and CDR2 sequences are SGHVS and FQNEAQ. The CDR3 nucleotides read TGTGCCAGCAGCTTCATCGCGGGAGGGCGCGCAGATACGCAGTATTTT. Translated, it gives CASSFIAGGRADTQYF.